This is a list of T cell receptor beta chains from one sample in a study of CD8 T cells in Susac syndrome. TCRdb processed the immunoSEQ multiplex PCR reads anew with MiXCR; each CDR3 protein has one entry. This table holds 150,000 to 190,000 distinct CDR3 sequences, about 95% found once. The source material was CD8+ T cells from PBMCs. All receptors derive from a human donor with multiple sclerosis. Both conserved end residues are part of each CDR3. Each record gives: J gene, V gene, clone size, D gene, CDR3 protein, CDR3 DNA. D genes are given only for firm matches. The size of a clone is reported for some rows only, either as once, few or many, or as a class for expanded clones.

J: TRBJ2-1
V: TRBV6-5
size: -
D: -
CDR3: CASRKPRGEQFF
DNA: TGTGCCAGCAGGAAGCCACGGGGTGAGCAGTTCTTC

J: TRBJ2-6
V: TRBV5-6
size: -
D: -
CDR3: CASSLDGANVLTF
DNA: TGTGCCAGCAGCTTGGATGGGGCCAACGTCCTGACTTTC

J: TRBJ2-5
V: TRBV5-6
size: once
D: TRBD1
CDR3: CASQRDRGRRETQYF
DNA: TGTGCCAGCCAAAGGGACAGGGGACGGAGGGAGACCCAGTACTTC

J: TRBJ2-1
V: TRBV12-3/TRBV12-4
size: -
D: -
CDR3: CASGPGHPTFF
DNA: TGTGCCAGCGGGCCGGGACACCCCACGTTCTTC

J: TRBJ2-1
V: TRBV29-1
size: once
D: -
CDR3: CSVDGRGVYNEQFF
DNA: TGCAGCGTTGATGGGAGAGGGGTGTACAATGAGCAGTTCTTC

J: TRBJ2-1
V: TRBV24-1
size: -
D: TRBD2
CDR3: CATSDFGGVAYNEQFF
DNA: TGTGCCACCAGTGATTTTGGGGGGGTGGCCTACAATGAGCAGTTCTTC

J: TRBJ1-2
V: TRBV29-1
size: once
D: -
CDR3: CSARWGYGYTF
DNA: TGCAGCGCCCGATGGGGGTATGGCTACACCTTC

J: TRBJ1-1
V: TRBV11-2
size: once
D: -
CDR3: CASSLGRGEHTEAFF
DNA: TGTGCCAGCAGCTTAGGGAGGGGTGAACACACTGAAGCTTTCTTT

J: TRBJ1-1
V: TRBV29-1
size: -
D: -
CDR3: CSVGGWTEAFF
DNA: TGCAGCGTGGGTGGGTGGACTGAAGCTTTCTTT

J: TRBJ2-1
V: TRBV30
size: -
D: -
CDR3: CAWRATGEAYNEQFF
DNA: TGTGCCTGGAGAGCAACAGGGGAGGCCTACAATGAGCAGTTCTTC

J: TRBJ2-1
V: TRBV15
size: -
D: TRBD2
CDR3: CATSRDRTSGQFF
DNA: TGTGCCACCAGCAGAGATAGGACTAGCGGGCAGTTCTTC

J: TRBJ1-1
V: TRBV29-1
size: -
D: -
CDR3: CSVVASHSTEAFF
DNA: TGCAGCGTTGTTGCCTCCCATAGCACTGAAGCTTTCTTT

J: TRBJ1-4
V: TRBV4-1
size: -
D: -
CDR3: CASSLRSRTSNEKLFF
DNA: TGCGCCAGCAGCCTTCGTAGTCGGACTTCTAATGAAAAACTGTTTTTT

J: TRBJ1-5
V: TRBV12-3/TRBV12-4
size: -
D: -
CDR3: CASTAEGSNQPQHF
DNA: TGTGCCAGCACGGCCGAGGGGAGCAATCAGCCCCAGCATTTT

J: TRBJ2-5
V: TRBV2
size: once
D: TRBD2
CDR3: CASSGLAGYETQYF
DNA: TGTGCCAGCAGTGGTTTAGCGGGGTACGAGACCCAGTACTTC

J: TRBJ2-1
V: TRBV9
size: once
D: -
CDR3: CASSPRLVWEQFF
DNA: TGTGCCAGCAGCCCCAGACTAGTCTGGGAGCAGTTCTTC

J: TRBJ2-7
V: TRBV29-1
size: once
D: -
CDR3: CSAGGTENAYEQYF
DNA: TGCAGCGCCGGGGGGACAGAAAATGCCTACGAGCAGTACTTC

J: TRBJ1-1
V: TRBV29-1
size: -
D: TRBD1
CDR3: CSVEARDSDTEAFF
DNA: TGCAGCGTTGAGGCCCGGGACAGTGACACTGAAGCTTTCTTT

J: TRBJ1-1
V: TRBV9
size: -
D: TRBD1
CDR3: CASSGSPGTAGTEAFF
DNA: TGTGCCAGCAGCGGGTCTCCCGGGACAGCCGGCACTGAAGCTTTCTTT

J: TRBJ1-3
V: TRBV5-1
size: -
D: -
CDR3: CASSLTPGASAGNTIYF
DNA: TGCGCCAGCAGCTTAACGCCGGGGGCCAGCGCTGGAAACACCATATATTTT

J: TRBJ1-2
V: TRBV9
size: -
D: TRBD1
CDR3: CASSPRPLQGNGYTF
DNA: TGTGCCAGCAGCCCCCGACCCTTACAGGGGAATGGCTACACCTTC

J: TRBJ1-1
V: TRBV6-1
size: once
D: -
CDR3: CASTRAPGTLGVEAFF
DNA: TGTGCCAGCACAAGGGCTCCCGGGACATTGGGTGTGGAAGCTTTCTTT

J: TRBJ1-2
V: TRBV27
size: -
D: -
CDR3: CASSSSGLAFYGYTF
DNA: TGTGCCAGCAGTTCCTCCGGACTGGCCTTCTATGGCTACACCTTC